The rows below give T cell receptor beta chains drawn from one sample of a study of blood T cell repertoires in COVID-19. This table comes from immunoSEQ multiplex PCR, and its TCRdb copy is limited to in-frame clones, with some not included. Seen here are some 260,000 clones, 80% to 90% observed once, and the top ten hold approximately 9%. What was sequenced was PBMCs or T cells enriched from blood (not recorded which). The receptors come from a middle-aged man who had recovered from COVID-19. Each CDR3 is given with its conserved first and last residue. The order of the fields is D gene, clone size, J gene, V gene, CDR3 DNA, CDR3 protein. The D gene is left open where the match is weak. A row's size may be missing; if present it is once, few, many or a size class.

NA,NA,TRBJ1-5,TRBV11-2,TGTGCCAGCAGCTACGCCCAGGGCGGTTGGCCCCAGCATTTT,CASSYAQGGWPQHF
TRBD2,NA,TRBJ2-7,TRBV15,TGTGCCACCAGCAGAGATGCGGGAGAGGGGTACTTC,CATSRDAGEGYF
TRBD2,NA,TRBJ2-3,TRBV7-8,TGTGCCAGCCATACACGAAGGCGGCTAGCGGGAGTCGGAGATACGCAGTATTTT,CASHTRRRLAGVGDTQYF
TRBD2,NA,TRBJ2-5,TRBV4-1,TGCGCCAGCAGCCAATTCGGGACTAGCGGGGGGCCAAACCAAGAGACCCAGTACTTC,CASSQFGTSGGPNQETQYF
NA,NA,TRBJ2-5,TRBV6-5,TGTGCCAGCAGTTACGGGCAGGGAGGAAAGACCCAGTACTTC,CASSYGQGGKTQYF
TRBD1,NA,TRBJ1-2,TRBV11-3,TGTGCCAGCAGGGCCAGGACAGGGGGCAACTATGGCTACACCTTC,CASRARTGGNYGYTF
NA,NA,TRBJ1-2,TRBV7-9,TGTGCCAGCAGCTTAGACAGTCGAATCTATGGCTACACCTTC,CASSLDSRIYGYTF
NA,NA,TRBJ1-5,TRBV7-2,TGTGCCAGCAGCTTAGCGGCAGGGCCTAATCAGCCCCAGCATTTT,CASSLAAGPNQPQHF
TRBD1,NA,TRBJ1-2,TRBV6-5,TGTGCCAGCAGATCAGGGGGGTATGGCTACACCTTC,CASRSGGYGYTF
NA,NA,TRBJ2-3,TRBV7-2,TGTGCCAGCAGCTTCCAAACATTGACGCAGTATTTT,CASSFQTLTQYF
NA,NA,TRBJ1-5,TRBV2,TGTGCCAGCAGTGAGGGCAGGGTGGGCAATCAGCCCCAGCATTTT,CASSEGRVGNQPQHF
NA,NA,TRBJ1-1,TRBV7-9,TGTGCCAGCAGCTTACTGGGCCACAACACTGAAGCTTTCTTT,CASSLLGHNTEAFF
TRBD1,NA,TRBJ1-2,TRBV4-3,TGCGCCAGCAGCCAAGGCGGGCAGGGGGGATATGGCTACACCTTC,CASSQGGQGGYGYTF
NA,NA,TRBJ2-7,TRBV6-2/TRBV6-3,TGTGCCAGCAGTTACTCCGCGGGTTCCCTAGGAGAGCAGTACTTC,CASSYSAGSLGEQYF
NA,few,TRBJ1-2,TRBV6-5,TGTGCCAGCAGTTCTCCCCGGGATTCTAACTATGGCTACACCTTC,CASSSPRDSNYGYTF
NA,NA,TRBJ2-2,TRBV7-2,TGTGCCAGCAGGGCTAGCACCGGGGAGCTGTTTTTT,CASRASTGELFF
TRBD1,NA,TRBJ1-2,TRBV29-1,TGCAGCGTTGAGGGGACAGACGGAGGCTACACCTTC,CSVEGTDGGYTF
NA,once,TRBJ2-5,TRBV4-2,TGTGCCAGCAGCCAAAACCTAGGGGTAGAGACCCAGTACTTC,CASSQNLGVETQYF
NA,NA,TRBJ2-4,TRBV11-3,TGTGCCAGCAGCCTACCAATAGCCAAAAACATTCAGTACTTC,CASSLPIAKNIQYF
TRBD2,NA,TRBJ2-2,TRBV7-9,TGTGCCAGCAGCCCGACTAGCGGGACGCTGAACACCGGGGAGCTGTTTTTT,CASSPTSGTLNTGELFF
NA,NA,TRBJ1-3,TRBV29-1,TGCAGCGGCAGTTTAGGAAACACCATATATTTT,CSGSLGNTIYF
TRBD2,NA,TRBJ2-5,TRBV3-1/TRBV3-2,TGTGCCAGCAGCCCAGGCGGAGCGGGAGTTTGGGAGACCCAGTACTTC,CASSPGGAGVWETQYF
TRBD1,NA,TRBJ1-5,TRBV5-4,TGTGCCAGCAGCACGGGACAGGGAAATCAGCCCCAGCATTTT,CASSTGQGNQPQHF
TRBD1,NA,TRBJ1-2,TRBV4-1,TGCGCCAGCAGCCAAGATCGACAGGGATCCTATGGCTACACCTTC,CASSQDRQGSYGYTF
TRBD2,NA,TRBJ2-1,TRBV19,TGTGCCAGTAGTCGACTAGCGGGAGAAGGGTATGAGCAGTTCTTC,CASSRLAGEGYEQFF
NA,NA,TRBJ1-2,TRBV5-1,TGCGCCAGCAGCTTGATTCCGGGTCCGAGGCATGGCTACACCTTC,CASSLIPGPRHGYTF
TRBD1,NA,TRBJ1-3,TRBV10-3,TGTGCCTTTACCTCGTTCCCGGGACAGGGACTCTCCTCTGGAAACACCATATATTTT,CAFTSFPGQGLSSGNTIYF
TRBD1,NA,TRBJ1-2,TRBV5-6,TGTGCCAGCAAATGGACAGGGGATAATGGCTACACCTTC,CASKWTGDNGYTF
NA,NA,TRBJ1-1,TRBV19,TGTGCCAGTAGTATAGCACGGGTGAACACTGAAGCTTTCTTT,CASSIARVNTEAFF
NA,once,TRBJ1-1,TRBV3-1/TRBV3-2,TGTGCCAGCAGCCAGCCCATTCCCGACAGGTTGTTAATTCCAAGCGAAGCTTTCTTT,CASSQPIPDRLLIPSEAFF
TRBD1,NA,TRBJ1-2,TRBV28,TGTGCCAGCAGTTTATCTTCAGGGGGTGTTACTAACTATGGCTACACCTTC,CASSLSSGGVTNYGYTF
TRBD1,NA,TRBJ2-1,TRBV5-4,TGTGCCAGCAGCTTGGGACGACAGGGGGCAATTTTAGGGAATGAGCAGTTCTTC,CASSLGRQGAILGNEQFF
TRBD2,NA,TRBJ2-2,TRBV5-4,TGTGCCAGCAGTGGTGGACTAGCGGGGGGTACAACCGGGGAGCTGTTTTTT,CASSGGLAGGTTGELFF
NA,once,TRBJ1-1,TRBV6-2/TRBV6-3,TGTGCCAGCAGTTACGTTAGGGGCATAGCTTTCTTT,CASSYVRGIAFF
TRBD2,NA,TRBJ2-7,TRBV2,TGTGCCAGCAGTGAATTACTAGCGCTAGCCTACGAGCAGTACTTC,CASSELLALAYEQYF
NA,few,TRBJ2-2,TRBV5-1,TGCGCCAGCAGCTTGGAGTCGGTTTTCGGGGAGCTGTTTTTT,CASSLESVFGELFF
TRBD2,NA,TRBJ2-1,TRBV10-3,TGTGCCATCAGTGAGAGGTTAGCGGGCTATGAGCAGTTCTTC,CAISERLAGYEQFF
TRBD2,NA,TRBJ2-3,TRBV19,TGTGCCAGTAGTATGAGGTGGCTAGCGGGGGGGACAGATACGCAGTATTTT,CASSMRWLAGGTDTQYF
TRBD2,NA,TRBJ2-5,TRBV7-9,TGTGCCAGCAGCTTAGGTGTCCCTAGCGGACAAGAGACCCAGTACTTC,CASSLGVPSGQETQYF
TRBD1,NA,TRBJ2-1,TRBV7-2,TGTGCCAGCAGCTTAGGGCCACAGGGGTTCAACAATGAGCAGTTCTTC,CASSLGPQGFNNEQFF
TRBD1,NA,TRBJ2-2,TRBV27,TGTGCCAGCAGAAGGGACAGGACAACCACCGGGGAGCTGTTTTTT,CASRRDRTTTGELFF
NA,NA,TRBJ1-6,TRBV27,TGTGCCAGCAGTTTATACAGGGTGGATTCACCCCTCCACTTT,CASSLYRVDSPLHF
NA,few,TRBJ2-3,TRBV6-5,TGTGCCAGCAGTCTTTCCGGACAGATCACAGATACGCAGTATTTT,CASSLSGQITDTQYF
TRBD1,few,TRBJ2-1,TRBV7-2,TGTGCCAGCAGCTTAGCACGGACAGGGGGCGGTCCTGAGCAGTTCTTC,CASSLARTGGGPEQFF
NA,NA,TRBJ1-1,TRBV19,TGTGCCAGTAGTACCGGCTCTCTCAGGGAAGGTTACACTGAAGCTTTCTTT,CASSTGSLREGYTEAFF
TRBD1,NA,TRBJ1-5,TRBV24-1,TGTGCCACCAGTGCCCCGACAGGGCAGGTCAATCAGCCCCAGCATTTT,CATSAPTGQVNQPQHF
TRBD1,NA,TRBJ2-2,TRBV19,TGTGCCACGGGACAGGGAAAAGCGAACACCGGGGAGCTGTTTTTT,CATGQGKANTGELFF
NA,once,TRBJ1-5,TRBV28,TGTGCCAGCAGTTTGTACAGGGCTAGCAATCAGCCCCAGCATTTT,CASSLYRASNQPQHF
TRBD1,NA,TRBJ1-2,TRBV4-3,TGCGCCAGCAGCCAAGAAGTCCAGGGGGTATCACTAAACTATGGCTACACCTTC,CASSQEVQGVSLNYGYTF
NA,NA,TRBJ2-5,TRBV3-1/TRBV3-2,TGTGCCAGCAGTCCCAGAGGAGGCCGCAGGACCCAGTACTTC,CASSPRGGRRTQYF
NA,NA,TRBJ1-5,TRBV9,TGTGCCAGCAGCGTAGGGGGCCGCAATCAGCCCCAGCATTTT,CASSVGGRNQPQHF
NA,NA,TRBJ2-7,TRBV15,TGTGCCACCAGCCCCAACGCAGGTTCTGCCTACGAGCAGTACTTC,CATSPNAGSAYEQYF
NA,NA,TRBJ2-5,TRBV19,TGTGCCAGTAGCCCGGGGGGCCGTACGATACGAGAGACCCAGTACTTC,CASSPGGRTIRETQYF